What follows describes a single T cell receptor beta chain. This sample is part of a study of blood T cell repertoires in COVID-19. Study as a whole: Donors in the United States, Italy and Spain gave samples during acute or convalescent COVID-19. PBMCs, B-cell-depleted T cells, or T cells were the source of the cDNA or gDNA that made up the material.

As handled by the study authors: It was from reference gene primer amplification that nucleated cell counts were estimated. Measured with immunoSEQ multiplex PCR; TCRdb has only the in-frame clones, and not every one. V, J and clone size are taken as reported in that table, and D and trimming were inferred from the DNA itself. The sample records 300,000 to 350,000 clones, over 80% being singletons. This CDR3 is 17 amino acids long. V lost 11 bases and J 5 bases, leaving 28 bases between the germline ends. The germline CDR1 and CDR2 sequences are LNHDA and SQIVND (reference sequence). The rearrangement joins TRBV19 to TRBJ1-5; no firm D call. This receptor was identified in a woman aged 50 to 65 with COVID-19, enrolled during active disease. Sequencing was performed on peripheral blood. CDR3 nucleotide sequence: TGTGCCTCAAAGGCGTTTCGCGGAGGGAAATTGGATCAGCCCCAGCATTTT. As protein: CASKAFRGGKLDQPQHF.